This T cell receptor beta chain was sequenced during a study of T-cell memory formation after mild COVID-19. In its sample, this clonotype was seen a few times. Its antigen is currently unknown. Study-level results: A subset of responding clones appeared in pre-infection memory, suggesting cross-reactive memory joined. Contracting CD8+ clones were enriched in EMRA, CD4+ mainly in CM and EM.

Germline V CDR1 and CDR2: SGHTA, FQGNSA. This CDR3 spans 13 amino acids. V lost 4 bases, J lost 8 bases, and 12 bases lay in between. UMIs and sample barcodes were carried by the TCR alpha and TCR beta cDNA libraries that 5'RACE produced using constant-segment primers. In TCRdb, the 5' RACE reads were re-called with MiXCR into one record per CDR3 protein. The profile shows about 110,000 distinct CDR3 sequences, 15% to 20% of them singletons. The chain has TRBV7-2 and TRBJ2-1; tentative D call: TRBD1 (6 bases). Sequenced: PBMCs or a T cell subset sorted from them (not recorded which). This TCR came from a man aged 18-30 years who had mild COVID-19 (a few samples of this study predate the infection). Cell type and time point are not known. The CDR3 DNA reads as TGTGCCAGCAGCTCCGAACCAGGGGATGAGCAGTTCTTC. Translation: CASSSEPGDEQFF.